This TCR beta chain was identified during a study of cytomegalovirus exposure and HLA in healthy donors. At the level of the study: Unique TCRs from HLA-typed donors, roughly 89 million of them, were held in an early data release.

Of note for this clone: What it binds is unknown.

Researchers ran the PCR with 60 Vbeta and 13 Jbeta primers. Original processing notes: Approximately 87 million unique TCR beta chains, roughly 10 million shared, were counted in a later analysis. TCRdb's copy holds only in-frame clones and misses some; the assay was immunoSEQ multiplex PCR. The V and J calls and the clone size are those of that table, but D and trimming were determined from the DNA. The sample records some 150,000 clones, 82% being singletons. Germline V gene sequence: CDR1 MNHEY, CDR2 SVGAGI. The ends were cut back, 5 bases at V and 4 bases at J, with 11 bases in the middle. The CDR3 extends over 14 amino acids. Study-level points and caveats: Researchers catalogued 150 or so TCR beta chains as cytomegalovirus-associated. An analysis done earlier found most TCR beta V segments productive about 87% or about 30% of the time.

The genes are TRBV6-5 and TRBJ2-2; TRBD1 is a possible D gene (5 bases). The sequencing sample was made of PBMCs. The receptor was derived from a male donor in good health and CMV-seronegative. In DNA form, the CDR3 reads TGTGCCAGCAGTCGCGACAGATTCACCGGGGAGCTGTTTTTT. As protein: CASSRDRFTGELFF.